This record looks at one T cell receptor beta chain sequence and its context. This clonotype was observed a handful of times. It has no known antigen specificity. Base-call qualities are not available, and no considerably larger clone is one nucleotide away. Taken from cysteine to phenylalanine, the CDR3 has 15 residues. The entry retains the CDR3 DNA only, 45 bases that are in frame from base 1. V is trimmed back by 3 bases and J by 5 bases, and the junction contains 9 bases that no gene match accounts for. Reading the germline V gene gives CDR1 SGHAT and CDR2 FQNNGV. This entry is derived from a study of T-cell reconstitution after alpha-beta-depleted transplantation in children (TCRdb year 2016). For the study in its entirety: Using TCR repertoire profiling, the study followed T-cell immune reconstitution in a quantitative way in children after TCRalphabeta/CD19-depleted allogeneic hematopoietic cell transplantation. What the authors observed across the whole study: In some patients, the high TCRbeta diversity seen at day 60 was put down to recipient T cells and intrathymic progenitors that had survived conditioning. Over subsequent months, a decline in hyperexpanded clone frequencies was noted, and after one year, T-cell counts and TCRbeta diversity were mostly ascribed to newly produced T cells. About two months after transplant, the apparently early recovery of alphabetaT-cell counts reportedly depended on just several hundred clones that had expanded rapidly and came from non-depleted graft cells.

Library generation was performed with PCR. TCRdb lists the instrument as Illumina HiSeq 2500. TCR library preparation used molecular barcoding, with unique molecular identifiers applied to normalize quantification of the TCRbeta repertoire. The raw public data were reprocessed by TCRdb itself: fastp quality trimming at Q25, MiXCR clonotype calling, in-frame beta chains only. Each CDR3 protein gets just one entry, which takes the most common genes and DNA from the rows behind it. For this sample there are 500,000 to 650,000 distinct CDR3 sequences; over 10% appear just once. The ten largest clones add up to 2% to 2.5% of the sample. The sample's treatment or condition label is to be understood as: allogeneic hematopoietic cell transplantation with graft depleted of TCRalphabeta T cells and CD19 B cells. The transplant recipients were children given TCRalphabeta/CD19-depleted allogeneic hematopoietic cell grafts.

This receptor was taken from a male patient younger than 18 who had a stem cell transplant for acute myeloid leukemia, so the T cells may come from the graft donor. The chain joins TRBV11-2 to TRBJ2-5; TRBD2 lines up with 7 middle nucleotides. Sequencing used PBMCs, mostly from graft donor cells, obtained 360 days after TCRalphabeta/CD19-depleted stem cell transplant. The DNA is as follows: TGTGCCAGCAGCTTCTTGGGAGGGCCAGTGGAGACCCAGTACTTC. This sequence encodes CASSFLGGPVETQYF.